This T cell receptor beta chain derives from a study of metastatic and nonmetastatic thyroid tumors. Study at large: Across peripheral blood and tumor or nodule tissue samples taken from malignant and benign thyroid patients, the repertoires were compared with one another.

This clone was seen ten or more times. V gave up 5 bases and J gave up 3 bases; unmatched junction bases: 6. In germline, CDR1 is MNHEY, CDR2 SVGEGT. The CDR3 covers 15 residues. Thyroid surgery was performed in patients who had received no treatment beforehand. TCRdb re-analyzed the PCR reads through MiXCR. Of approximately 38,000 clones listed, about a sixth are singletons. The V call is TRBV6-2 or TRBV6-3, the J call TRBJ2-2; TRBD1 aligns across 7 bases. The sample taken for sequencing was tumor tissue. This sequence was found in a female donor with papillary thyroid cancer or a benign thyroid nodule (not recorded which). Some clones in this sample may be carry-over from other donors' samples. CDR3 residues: CASSVTGADTGELFF. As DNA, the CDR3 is TGTGCCAGCAGTGTCACAGGGGCGGACACCGGGGAGCTGTTTTTT.